Below, 27 T cell receptor beta chains from the same sample are listed, as sequenced in a study of blood T cell repertoires in COVID-19. The table came from immunoSEQ multiplex PCR; TCRdb's copy has only in-frame clones and leaves some out. The sample includes 97,000 or so clones, over 65% of them seen just once. Source material: peripheral blood. Receptor source: a human donor in a cohort sampled during active COVID-19.

The CDR3 protein is CASSPSGPGLKNIQYF. The CDR3 DNA follows: TGTGCCAGCTCACCATCCGGTCCGGGGTTGAAGAACATTCAGTACTTC. This chain uses TRBV18 with TRBJ2-4, with a possible D match to TRBD2 (5 bases). Germline V gene data show CDR1 as KGHSH and CDR2 as LQKENI. V dropped 2 bases and J dropped 7 bases, with 18 bases sitting between them. The CDR3 has 16 residues.

The gene calls are TRBV4-2 and TRBJ2-3, with 10 positions matching TRBD2. The CDR3 covers 17 residues. The junction had 16 bases not matched to a gene; V was cut back by 5 bases and J by 8 bases. Germline-derived CDR1 and CDR2 are LGHNA and YNFKEQ. The DNA of the CDR3 is TGTGCCAGCAGCACAGATGGGGCTAGCGGGGGCGTGGGTACGCAGTATTTT. It yields the protein CASSTDGASGGVGTQYF.

The chain has TRBV6-5 and TRBJ1-1; possibly TRBD1 for D (5 bases). There are 16 residues in the CDR3. V was clipped by 4 bases and J by 1 base, with 16 bases between them. Germline CDR1 reads MNHEY; CDR2 reads SVGAGI. For the CDR3, the DNA is TGTGCCAGCAGTTCGACAGACGTGTGGCGGAACACTGAAGCTTTCTTT. Its translation is CASSSTDVWRNTEAFF.

This chain uses TRBV29-1 with TRBJ1-1; D gene ambiguous. The CDR3 runs to 11 residues. The V gene lost 6 bases and the J gene lost 1 base, with 6 bases spanning the gap. Looked up from germline, CDR1 is SQVTM and CDR2 is ANQGSEA. The CDR3 is CSVRRNTEAFF. The CDR3 region has the DNA TGCAGCGTCAGGCGGAACACTGAAGCTTTCTTT. The entire variable domain, with the rest obtained from reference TRBV29-1 and TRBJ1-1, is as follows: SAVISQKPSRDICQRGTSLTIQCQVDSQVTMMFWYRQQPGQSLTLIATANQGSEATYESGFVIDKFPISRPNLTFSTLTVSNMSPEDSSIYLCSVRRNTEAFFGQGTRLTVV.

V and J are TRBV18 and TRBJ2-4; 7 bases map to TRBD1. J lost 3 bases, V lost 3 bases, and 11 bases had no gene match. The CDR3 extends over 17 amino acids. Germline-derived CDR1 and CDR2 are KGHSH and LQKENI. CDR3 loop: CASSPSTLAGGKNIQYF. CDR3 bases: TGTGCCAGCTCACCCTCGACTTTGGCAGGGGGCAAAAACATTCAGTACTTC.

The J gene is TRBJ2-2, the V gene TRBV5-4, with D hard to call. CDR1 is SGHNT and CDR2 is YYREEE in the germline V gene (reference sequence). With 0 bases removed from V and 8 bases from J, the gap between germline ends came to 14 bases. The CDR3 is 15 amino acids. CDR3 DNA: TGTGCCAGCAGCTTGGGCGGAGATAACGGGGGGGAGCTGTTTTTT. Its translation: CASSLGGDNGGELFF. The full variable domain, rest sourced from reference TRBV5-4 and TRBJ2-2, is ETGVTQSPTHLIKTRGQQVTLRCSSQSGHNTVSWYQQALGQGPQFIFQYYREEENGRGNFPPRFSGLQFPNYSSELNVNALELDDSALYLCASSLGGDNGGELFFGEGSRLTVL.

The CDR3 here is CAYNTGGTATIYF. DNA of the CDR3: TGTGCCTACAATACCGGCGGGACGGCCACCATATATTTT. The chain combines TRBV30 with TRBJ1-3; possibly TRBD1 for D (5 bases). The V and J ends lost 7 bases and 9 bases respectively, with 19 bases between them. The germline V gene has CDR1 GTSNPN and CDR2 SVGIG (reference sequence). The CDR3 consists of 13 residues.

The chain couples TRBV5-1 to TRBJ2-7, with D possibly TRBD1 on 6 matching bases. The V gene's germline CDR1 is SGHRS and CDR2 YFSETQ. This CDR3 has 13 amino acids. V shed 2 bases and J shed 2 bases, with 8 bases lying between them. CDR3 DNA sequence: TGCGCCAGCAGCTTTTGGGACACCTACGAGCAGTACTTC. Protein: CASSFWDTYEQYF.

The V call is TRBV18, the J call TRBJ1-1, with TRBD1 identical over 8 bases. The CDR3 length is 17 residues. Trimming at V came to 3 bases and at J to 4 bases, leaving 13 bases not matched to a gene. The germline CDR1 and CDR2 sequences are KGHSH and LQKENI. CDR3 nucleotides: TGTGCCAGCTCACCCCCCGGACAGGGAAATTTTGGCACTGAAGCTTTCTTT. Its protein product is CASSPPGQGNFGTEAFF.

The V and J genes are TRBV5-5 and TRBJ2-1, with TRBD1 identical over 8 bases. Germline CDR1 and CDR2: SGHKS and YYEKEE (reference sequence). Unmatched junction bases numbered 12, after V lost 4 bases and J lost 9 bases. The CDR3 length is 15 residues. The CDR3 sequence is CASSIQDRVMAEQFF. The CDR3 bases are TGTGCCAGCAGCATACAGGACAGGGTTATGGCTGAGCAGTTCTTC.

The V and J genes are TRBV7-9 and TRBJ2-6; tentative D call: TRBD2 (5 bases). The V gene's germline CDR1 is SEHNR and CDR2 FQNEAQ (reference sequence). V lost 5 bases to trimming and J lost 4 bases, with 12 bases between them. This CDR3 has 15 residues. Here the CDR3 DNA reads TGTGCCAGCAGCCCCCAAGGGAGAGGGGCCAACGTCCTGACTTTC. Protein sequence: CASSPQGRGANVLTF. The full variable domain, completed using reference TRBV7-9 and TRBJ2-6, is DTGVSQNPRHKITKRGQNVTFRCDPISEHNRLYWYRQTLGQGPEFLTYFQNEAQLEKSRLLSDRFSAERPKGSFSTLEIQRTEQGDSAMYLCASSPQGRGANVLTFGAGSRLTVL.

The chain recombines TRBV7-8 with TRBJ2-7, with 8 positions matching TRBD1. From germline, CDR1 is SGHVS and CDR2 FQNEAQ. This CDR3 comprises 14 residues. Losses at the gene ends were 4 bases for V and 0 bases for J; bases not matched to a gene: 2. CDR3 coding DNA: TGTGCCAGCAGCTGGGACAGGAGCTCCTACGAGCAGTACTTC. Amino acid sequence: CASSWDRSSYEQYF. Filled out from reference TRBV7-8 and TRBJ2-7, the complete variable domain reads GAGVSQSPRYKVAKRGQDVALRCDPISGHVSLFWYQQALGQGPEFLTYFQNEAQLDKSGLPSDRFFAERPEGSVSTLKIQRTQQEDSAVYLCASSWDRSSYEQYFGPGTRLTVT.

The chain recombines TRBV18 with TRBJ1-4; 9 bases align to TRBD1. The V gene end was trimmed by 3 bases and the J gene end by 4 bases; junction bases not matched to a gene: 6. The germline V gene has CDR1 KGHSH and CDR2 LQKENI. CDR3 length: 16 residues. The DNA of the CDR3 is TGTGCCAGCTCACCTCCGGGACAGGGTTTTAATGAAAAACTGTTTTTT. This sequence encodes CASSPPGQGFNEKLFF.

J is TRBJ1-2 and V is TRBV7-8; 7 positions match TRBD1. This CDR3 is 17 amino acids long. Trimming removed 5 bases from V and 4 bases from J; junction bases left unmatched: 16. CDR1 SGHVS and CDR2 FQNEAQ come from the germline V gene. The CDR3 spells CASSRSAGGSASYGYTF. The CDR3 nucleotides read TGTGCCAGCAGCCGCTCAGCAGGGGGATCTGCTAGCTATGGCTACACCTTC.

V is TRBV9 and J is TRBJ2-3; 10 nucleotides agree with TRBD2. Germline trimming cut 2 bases from V and 7 bases from J; bases unmatched to any gene: 4. The CDR3 has 14 amino acids. Germline lookup yields CDR1 SGDLS and CDR2 YYNGEE. For the CDR3, the DNA is TGTGCCAGCAGCGTTGGGACTAGCGAGTATACGCAGTATTTT. It translates to CASSVGTSEYTQYF.

This chain connects TRBV7-2 to TRBJ1-5; D uncertain. Trimming stripped 2 bases from V and 4 bases from J, with 9 bases between. Germline V CDR1 and CDR2: SGHTA, FQGNSA. The CDR3 has 14 residues. This chain's CDR3 is CASSLSPLNQPQHF. The CDR3 DNA reads TGTGCCAGCAGCTTAAGCCCCTTAAATCAGCCCCAGCATTTT.

The chain couples TRBV27 to TRBJ2-3; 13 nucleotides align to TRBD2. The trim removed 2 bases at V and 2 bases at J, leaving 4 bases unmatched. Germline CDR1 is MNHEY and CDR2 is SMNVEV (reference sequence). This CDR3 is built from 17 residues. The CDR3 spells CASSLLGLAGDTDTQYF. CDR3 nucleotide sequence: TGTGCCAGCAGTTTACTTGGACTAGCGGGAGACACAGATACGCAGTATTTT.

The CDR3 nucleotides read TGTGCCAGCAGTCTTGGACTAGCGGGGGCCGGAGGTGGGCAGTACTTC. Its translation: CASSLGLAGAGGGQYF. The chain is built from TRBV27 and TRBJ2-7; 13 bases agree with TRBD2. The CDR3 has 16 residues. After removal of 5 bases from V and 9 bases from J, the junction contained 13 bases not matched to a gene. Germline CDR1 and CDR2: MNHEY and SMNVEV (reference sequence).

This chain links TRBV7-2 with TRBJ2-5; 11 nucleotides match TRBD1. The CDR3 is made up of 16 amino acids. Trimming at V came to 0 bases and at J to 1 base, leaving 1 base not matched to a gene. CDR1 is SGHTA, CDR2 FQGNSA, per germline. CDR3 loop: CASSLAGTGGQETQYF. Written as DNA, the CDR3 is TGTGCCAGCAGCTTAGCTGGGACAGGGGGCCAAGAGACCCAGTACTTC.

CDR3 bases: TGTGCCAGCAGCCGCGGCACAGGGGGAAGCTACACCTTC. Translation gives CASSRGTGGSYTF. The chain has TRBV11-2 and TRBJ1-2; 8 nucleotides align to TRBD1. CDR1 is SGHAT, CDR2 FQNNGV, per germline. The CDR3 has 13 amino acids. The junction had 8 bases not matched to a gene; V was cut back by 5 bases and J by 9 bases. Using reference TRBV11-2 and TRBJ1-2 for the parts outside the CDR3, the full variable domain is EAGVAQSPRYKIIEKRQSVAFWCNPISGHATLYWYQQILGQGPKLLIQFQNNGVVDDSQLPKDRFSAERLKGVDSTLKIQPAKLEDSAVYLCASSRGTGGSYTFGSGTRLTVV.

The chain joins TRBV7-6 to TRBJ2-7; 12 bases are a match to TRBD1. Germline V gives CDR1 SGHVS, CDR2 FNYEAQ. V dropped 5 bases and J dropped 5; count of bases not matched to a gene: 10. This CDR3 comprises 16 residues. Here the CDR3 reads CASSIDRDRGRNEQYF. Written as DNA, the CDR3 is TGTGCCAGCAGCATTGACCGGGACAGGGGGCGGAACGAGCAGTACTTC.

V is TRBV6-5 and J is TRBJ1-1; D is uncertain. V lost 5 bases and J lost 5, with 3 bases in between. The CDR3 is 10 amino acids. The germline CDR1 and CDR2 sequences are MNHEY and SVGAGI. The CDR3 region is CASSLTEAFF. CDR3 bases: TGTGCCAGCAGTCTGACTGAAGCTTTCTTT.

CDR3 DNA sequence: TGCGCCAGCAGCTTGGGAGGTAGCACAGATACGCAGTATTTT. This gives the protein CASSLGGSTDTQYF. The chain links TRBV5-1 to TRBJ2-3; D unclear. Germline V gives CDR1 SGHRS, CDR2 YFSETQ. Trimming removed 0 bases from V and 0 bases from J, with 5 bases in between. This CDR3 region has 14 residues.

V and J are TRBV7-8 and TRBJ2-7; D is ambiguous. Germline CDR1 and CDR2: SGHVS and FQNEAQ. V was pared by 5 bases and J by 2 bases, with 10 bases between. The CDR3 has 13 amino acids. CDR3 sequence: CASSPRLAYEQYF. CDR3 sequence (DNA): TGTGCCAGCAGCCCTAGACTCGCCTACGAGCAGTACTTC.

V and J are TRBV27 and TRBJ2-3; TRBD2 matches at 7 bases. V gave up 5 bases and J gave up 5 bases; unmatched junction bases: 16. Germline values: CDR1 MNHEY, CDR2 SMNVEV (reference sequence). This CDR3 has 17 amino acids. CDR3 nucleotides: TGTGCCAGCAGTCCACCCCCCCCTAGCGGCCTCGTAGATACGCAGTATTTT. Protein product: CASSPPPPSGLVDTQYF.

The genes are TRBV5-5 and TRBJ2-7; TRBD2 aligns across 8 bases. V shed 1 base, J shed 6 bases, and the junction held 6 bases outside the gene matches. The CDR3 spans 14 residues. CDR1 and CDR2 from the germline V gene are SGHKS and YYEKEE (reference sequence). The CDR3 coding sequence is TGTGCCAGCAGCTTGACGGGGGGGATATTCGAGCAGTACTTC. Translating it yields CASSLTGGIFEQYF. Variable domain in full (rest from reference TRBV5-5 and TRBJ2-7): DAGVTQSPTHLIKTRGQQVTLRCSPISGHKSVSWYQQVLGQGPQFIFQYYEKEERGRGNFPDRFSARQFPNYSSELNVNALLLGDSALYLCASSLTGGIFEQYFGPGTRLTVT.

This sequence joins TRBV2 and TRBJ2-6; the D gene is possibly TRBD2 (7 bases). The germline V and J ends were trimmed by 7 bases and 0 bases, with 16 bases remaining between them. The germline gives CDR1 SNHLY, CDR2 FYNNEI. This CDR3 region has 17 residues. CDR3 sequence: CASTNGGPGSGANVLTF. The CDR3 DNA reads as TGTGCCAGCACAAACGGGGGGCCTGGCTCTGGGGCCAACGTCCTGACTTTC.